The sequence of this T cell receptor beta chain was determined in a study of cytotoxic CD8 clonotypes in ibrutinib-treated CLL. Sequencing used immunoSEQ multiplex PCR; TCRdb keeps in-frame clones, though not all of them. The sample consists of some 93,000 clones, approximately 78% of them appearing once. Germline V gene sequence: CDR1 SGHNT, CDR2 YENEEA. Trimming shortened V by 1 base and J by 5 bases, and 17 bases separated the two germline ends. This CDR3 region has 16 residues. The source material was PBMCs, sampled after 12 months of ibrutinib treatment. This chain connects TRBV11-3 to TRBJ2-5; possibly TRBD1 for D (7 bases). The clonotype was recovered from a human donor with chronic lymphocytic leukemia. The CDR3 loop reads CASSLVGRGRMETQYF. Here the CDR3 DNA reads TGTGCCAGCAGCTTAGTTGGCAGGGGGAGGATGGAGACCCAGTACTTC.